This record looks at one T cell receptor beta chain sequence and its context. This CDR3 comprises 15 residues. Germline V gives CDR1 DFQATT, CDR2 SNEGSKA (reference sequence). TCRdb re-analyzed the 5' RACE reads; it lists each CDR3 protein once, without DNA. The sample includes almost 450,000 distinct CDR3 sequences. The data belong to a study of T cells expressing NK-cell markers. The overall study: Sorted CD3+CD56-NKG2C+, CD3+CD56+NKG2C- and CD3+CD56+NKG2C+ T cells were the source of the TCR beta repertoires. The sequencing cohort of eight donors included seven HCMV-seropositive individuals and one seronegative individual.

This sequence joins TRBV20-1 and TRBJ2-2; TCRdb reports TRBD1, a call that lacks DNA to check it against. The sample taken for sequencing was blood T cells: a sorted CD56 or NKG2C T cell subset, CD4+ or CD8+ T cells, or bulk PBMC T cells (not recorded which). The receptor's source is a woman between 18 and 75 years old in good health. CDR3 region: CSASRGPSNTGELFF.